Listed below are T cell receptor beta chains from one sample, sequenced in a study of blood T cell repertoires in COVID-19. The table came from immunoSEQ multiplex PCR; TCRdb's copy has only in-frame clones and leaves some out. The sample yields roughly 320,000 clones, over 85% seen once. The sample taken for sequencing was peripheral blood. All receptors come from a woman aged 25 to 45 with COVID-19, enrolled during active disease. Both conserved end residues are part of each CDR3. Each record gives: V gene, clone size, D gene, J gene, CDR3 length, CDR3 protein, CDR3 DNA. A D gene is named only where the DNA matches it firmly. Clone size is given for some rows only: seen once, a few or many times, or a class if the clone is expanded.

V gene: TRBV6-5
clone size: NA
D gene: NA
J gene: TRBJ2-1
CDR3 length: 15
CDR3 protein: CASRAGTPRLGEQFF
CDR3 DNA: TGTGCCAGCAGGGCCGGGACTCCTAGGTTGGGTGAGCAGTTCTTC

V gene: TRBV6-2/TRBV6-3
clone size: NA
D gene: NA
J gene: TRBJ2-3
CDR3 length: 16
CDR3 protein: CASSGAGALPTDTQYF
CDR3 DNA: TGTGCCAGCAGTGGGGCAGGGGCGCTTCCCACAGATACGCAGTATTTT

V gene: TRBV2
clone size: NA
D gene: NA
J gene: TRBJ1-1
CDR3 length: 14
CDR3 protein: CASRSGNTNTEAFF
CDR3 DNA: TGTGCCAGCAGGTCAGGCAATACGAACACTGAAGCTTTCTTT

V gene: TRBV19
clone size: many
D gene: TRBD2
J gene: TRBJ2-3
CDR3 length: 18
CDR3 protein: CASSIGLAGGPSTDTQYF
CDR3 DNA: TGTGCCAGTAGTATAGGCCTAGCGGGGGGCCCTAGCACAGATACGCAGTATTTT

V gene: TRBV3-1/TRBV3-2
clone size: NA
D gene: TRBD2
J gene: TRBJ2-2
CDR3 length: 15
CDR3 protein: CASSLAGGYTGELFF
CDR3 DNA: TGTGCCAGCAGCCTAGCGGGGGGCTACACCGGGGAGCTGTTTTTT

V gene: TRBV18
clone size: NA
D gene: NA
J gene: TRBJ2-2
CDR3 length: 16
CDR3 protein: CASSPLGTRNTGELFF
CDR3 DNA: TGTGCCAGCTCACCCCTCGGAACTAGGAACACCGGGGAGCTGTTTTTT

V gene: TRBV19
clone size: NA
D gene: NA
J gene: TRBJ1-3
CDR3 length: 15
CDR3 protein: CASRPGGFSGNTIYF
CDR3 DNA: TGTGCCAGTAGACCTGGGGGGTTCTCTGGAAACACCATATATTTT

V gene: TRBV19
clone size: NA
D gene: TRBD2
J gene: TRBJ2-1
CDR3 length: 18
CDR3 protein: CASSYPGLAGAATGEQFF
CDR3 DNA: TGTGCCAGTAGTTACCCGGGACTAGCGGGGGCTGCCACAGGTGAGCAGTTCTTC

V gene: TRBV27
clone size: NA
D gene: NA
J gene: TRBJ2-2
CDR3 length: 13
CDR3 protein: CASSFKITGELFF
CDR3 DNA: TGTGCCAGCAGTTTCAAAATTACCGGGGAGCTGTTTTTT

V gene: TRBV6-5
clone size: NA
D gene: TRBD1
J gene: TRBJ1-1
CDR3 length: 13
CDR3 protein: CASSSRGLTEAFF
CDR3 DNA: TGTGCCAGCAGCTCCAGGGGGCTTACTGAAGCTTTCTTT

V gene: TRBV30
clone size: NA
D gene: NA
J gene: TRBJ2-7
CDR3 length: 14
CDR3 protein: CAWSVGISSYEQYF
CDR3 DNA: TGTGCCTGGAGTGTGGGCATTAGCTCCTACGAGCAGTACTTC

V gene: TRBV18
clone size: NA
D gene: NA
J gene: TRBJ1-2
CDR3 length: 15
CDR3 protein: CASSPIQGGDYGYTF
CDR3 DNA: TGTGCCAGCTCACCAATACAAGGAGGGGACTATGGCTACACCTTC

V gene: TRBV5-5
clone size: NA
D gene: TRBD1
J gene: TRBJ2-1
CDR3 length: 15
CDR3 protein: CASSGDRANYNEQFF
CDR3 DNA: TGTGCCAGCAGCGGGGACAGGGCCAACTACAATGAGCAGTTCTTC

V gene: TRBV5-8
clone size: NA
D gene: NA
J gene: TRBJ2-5
CDR3 length: 15
CDR3 protein: CASSSGTRGKETQYF
CDR3 DNA: TGTGCCAGCAGCTCCGGGACTCGAGGGAAAGAGACCCAGTACTTC

V gene: TRBV3-1/TRBV3-2
clone size: NA
D gene: TRBD2
J gene: TRBJ2-1
CDR3 length: 16
CDR3 protein: CASSHTTSGGDNEQFF
CDR3 DNA: TGTGCCAGCAGCCATACAACTAGCGGGGGGGACAATGAGCAGTTCTTC

V gene: TRBV14
clone size: NA
D gene: TRBD1
J gene: TRBJ2-1
CDR3 length: 14
CDR3 protein: CASSQATDRHEQFF
CDR3 DNA: TGTGCCAGCAGCCAAGCGACGGACAGGCATGAGCAGTTCTTC

V gene: TRBV6-5
clone size: few
D gene: NA
J gene: TRBJ2-5
CDR3 length: 14
CDR3 protein: CASSYSGPQETQYF
CDR3 DNA: TGTGCCAGCAGTTACTCGGGGCCCCAAGAGACCCAGTACTTC

V gene: TRBV13
clone size: NA
D gene: TRBD2
J gene: TRBJ2-7
CDR3 length: 15
CDR3 protein: CASSSVAGAPPEQYF
CDR3 DNA: TGTGCCAGCAGCTCAGTAGCGGGGGCTCCCCCCGAGCAGTACTTC